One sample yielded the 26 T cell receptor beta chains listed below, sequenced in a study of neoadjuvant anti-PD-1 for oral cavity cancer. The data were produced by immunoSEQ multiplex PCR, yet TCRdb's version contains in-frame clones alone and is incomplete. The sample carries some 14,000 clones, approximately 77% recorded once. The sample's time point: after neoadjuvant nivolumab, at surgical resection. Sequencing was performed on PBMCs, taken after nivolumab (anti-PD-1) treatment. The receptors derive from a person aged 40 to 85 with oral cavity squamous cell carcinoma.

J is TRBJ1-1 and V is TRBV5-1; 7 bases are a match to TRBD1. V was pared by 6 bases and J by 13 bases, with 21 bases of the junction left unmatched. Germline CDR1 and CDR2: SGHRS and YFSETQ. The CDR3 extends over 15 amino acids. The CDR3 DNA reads TGCGCCAGCAAACAGGGGCGGGATGCTAGACCCAAGGGTTTCTTT. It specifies CASKQGRDARPKGFF. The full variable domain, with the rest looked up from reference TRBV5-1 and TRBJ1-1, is KAGVTQTPRYLIKTRGQQVTLSCSPISGHRSVSWYQQTPGQGLQFLFEYFSETQRNKGNFPGRFSGRQFSNSRSEMNVSTLELGDSALYLCASKQGRDARPKGFFGQGTRLTVV.

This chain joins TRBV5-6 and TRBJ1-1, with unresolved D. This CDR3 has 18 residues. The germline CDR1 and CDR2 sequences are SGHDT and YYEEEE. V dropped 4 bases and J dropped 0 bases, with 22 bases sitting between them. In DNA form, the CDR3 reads TGTGCCAGCAGCGGGGAAGGGCTTACGTGGGGATTGAACACTGAAGCTTTCTTT. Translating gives CASSGEGLTWGLNTEAFF.

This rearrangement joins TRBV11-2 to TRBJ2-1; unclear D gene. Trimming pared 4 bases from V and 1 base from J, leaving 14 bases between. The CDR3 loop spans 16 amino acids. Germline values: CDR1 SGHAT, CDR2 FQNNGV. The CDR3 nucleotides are TGTGCCAGCAGCTCCGGCGGTACGTGGTCCTACAATGAGCAGTTCTTC. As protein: CASSSGGTWSYNEQFF.

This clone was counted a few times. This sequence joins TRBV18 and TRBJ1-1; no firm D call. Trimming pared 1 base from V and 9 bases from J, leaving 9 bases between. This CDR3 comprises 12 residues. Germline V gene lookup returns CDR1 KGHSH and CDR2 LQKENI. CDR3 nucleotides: TGTGCCAGCTCACCACGGGCCTTTCAAGCTTTCTTT. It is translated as CASSPRAFQAFF.

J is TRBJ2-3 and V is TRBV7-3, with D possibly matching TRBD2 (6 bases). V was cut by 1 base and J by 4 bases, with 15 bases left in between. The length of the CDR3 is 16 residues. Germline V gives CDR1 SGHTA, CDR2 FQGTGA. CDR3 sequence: CASSLNPGTGADTQYF. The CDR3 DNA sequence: TGTGCCAGCAGCTTAAATCCGGGGACGGGGGCAGATACGCAGTATTTT.

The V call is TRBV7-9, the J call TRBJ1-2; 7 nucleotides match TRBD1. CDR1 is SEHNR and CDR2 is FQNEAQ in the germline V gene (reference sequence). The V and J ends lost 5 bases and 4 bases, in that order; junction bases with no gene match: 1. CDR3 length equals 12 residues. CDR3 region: CASSRDSYGYTF. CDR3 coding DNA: TGTGCCAGCAGCCGGGACAGCTATGGCTACACCTTC.

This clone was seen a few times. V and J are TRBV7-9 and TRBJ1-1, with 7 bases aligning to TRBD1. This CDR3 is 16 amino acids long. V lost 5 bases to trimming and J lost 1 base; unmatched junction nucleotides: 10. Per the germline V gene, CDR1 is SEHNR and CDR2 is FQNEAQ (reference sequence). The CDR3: CASSIRQGRGNTEAFF. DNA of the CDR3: TGTGCCAGCAGCATTAGACAGGGTCGGGGGAACACTGAAGCTTTCTTT.

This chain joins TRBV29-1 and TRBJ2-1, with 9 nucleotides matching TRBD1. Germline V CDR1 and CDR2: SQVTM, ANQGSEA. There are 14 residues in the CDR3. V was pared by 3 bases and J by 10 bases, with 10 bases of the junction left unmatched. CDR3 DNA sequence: TGCAGCGTTGATTCGGGGACAGGGCATTACGAGCAGTTCTTC. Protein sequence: CSVDSGTGHYEQFF.

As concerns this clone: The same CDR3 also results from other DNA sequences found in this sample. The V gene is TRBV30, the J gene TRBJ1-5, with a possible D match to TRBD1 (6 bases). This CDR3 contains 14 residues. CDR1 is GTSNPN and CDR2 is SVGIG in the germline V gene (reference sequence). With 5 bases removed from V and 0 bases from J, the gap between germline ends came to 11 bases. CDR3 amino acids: CAWARTDSNQPQHF. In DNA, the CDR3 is TGTGCCTGGGCCCGGACAGATAGCAATCAGCCCCAGCATTTT. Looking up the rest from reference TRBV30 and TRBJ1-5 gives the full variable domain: SQTIHQWPATLVQPVGSPLSLECTVEGTSNPNLYWYRQAAGRGLQLLFYSVGIGQISSEVPQNLSASRPQDRQFILSSKKLLLSDSGFYLCAWARTDSNQPQHFGDGTRLSIL.

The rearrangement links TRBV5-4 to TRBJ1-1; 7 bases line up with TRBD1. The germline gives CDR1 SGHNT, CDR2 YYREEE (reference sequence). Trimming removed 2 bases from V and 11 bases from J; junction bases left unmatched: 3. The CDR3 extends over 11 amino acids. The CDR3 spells CASSFRGVAFF. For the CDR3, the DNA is TGTGCCAGCAGCTTCAGGGGGGTGGCTTTCTTT.

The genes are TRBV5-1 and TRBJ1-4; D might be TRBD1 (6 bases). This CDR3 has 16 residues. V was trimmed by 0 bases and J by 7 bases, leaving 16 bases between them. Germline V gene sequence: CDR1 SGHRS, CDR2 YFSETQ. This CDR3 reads CASSLESGQRVEKLFF. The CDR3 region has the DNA TGCGCCAGCAGCTTGGAATCGGGACAAAGAGTTGAAAAACTGTTTTTT.

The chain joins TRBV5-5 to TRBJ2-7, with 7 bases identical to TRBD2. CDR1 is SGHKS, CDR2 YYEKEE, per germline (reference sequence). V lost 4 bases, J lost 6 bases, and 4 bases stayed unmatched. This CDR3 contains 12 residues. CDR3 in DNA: TGTGCCAGCAGCCCCTGGGGGGGCGAGCAGTACTTC. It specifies CASSPWGGEQYF.

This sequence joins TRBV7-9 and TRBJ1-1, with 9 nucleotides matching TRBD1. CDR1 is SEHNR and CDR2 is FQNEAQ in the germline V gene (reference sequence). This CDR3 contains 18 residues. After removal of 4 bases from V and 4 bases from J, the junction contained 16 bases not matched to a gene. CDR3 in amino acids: CASSWGTGTGWRSTEAFF. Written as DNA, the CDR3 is TGTGCCAGCAGCTGGGGAACCGGGACAGGGTGGCGAAGCACTGAAGCTTTCTTT. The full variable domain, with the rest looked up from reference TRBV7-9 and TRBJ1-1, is DTGVSQNPRHKITKRGQNVTFRCDPISEHNRLYWYRQTLGQGPEFLTYFQNEAQLEKSRLLSDRFSAERPKGSFSTLEIQRTEQGDSAMYLCASSWGTGTGWRSTEAFFGQGTRLTVV.

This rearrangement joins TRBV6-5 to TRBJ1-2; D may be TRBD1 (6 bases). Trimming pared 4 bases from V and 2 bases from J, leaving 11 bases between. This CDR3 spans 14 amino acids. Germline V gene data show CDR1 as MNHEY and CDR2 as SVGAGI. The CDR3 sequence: CASSLGTRNYGYTF. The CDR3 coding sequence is TGTGCCAGCAGTTTAGGGACACGCAACTATGGCTACACCTTC.

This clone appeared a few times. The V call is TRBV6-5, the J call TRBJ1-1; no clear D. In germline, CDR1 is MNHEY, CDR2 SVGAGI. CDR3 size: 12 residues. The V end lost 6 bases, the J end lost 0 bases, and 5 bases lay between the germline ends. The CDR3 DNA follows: TGTGCCAGCAGAGGGATGAACACTGAAGCTTTCTTT. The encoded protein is CASRGMNTEAFF.

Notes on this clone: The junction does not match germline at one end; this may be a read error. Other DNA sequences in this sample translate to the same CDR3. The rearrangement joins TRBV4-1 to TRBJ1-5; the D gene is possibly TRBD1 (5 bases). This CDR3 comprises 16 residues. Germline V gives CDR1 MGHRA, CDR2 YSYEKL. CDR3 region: CASSHPTDRGNQPQHF. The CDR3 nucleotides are TGTGCCAGCAGCCACCCCACAGATCGGGGGAACCAGCCCCAGCATTTT.

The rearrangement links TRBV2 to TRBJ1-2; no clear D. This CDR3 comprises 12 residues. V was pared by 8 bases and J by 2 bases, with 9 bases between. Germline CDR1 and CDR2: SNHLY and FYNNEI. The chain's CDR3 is CASEHTNYGYTF. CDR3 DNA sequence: TGTGCCAGCGAACACACGAACTATGGCTACACCTTC. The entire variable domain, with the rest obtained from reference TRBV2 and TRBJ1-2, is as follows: EPEVTQTPSHQVTQMGQEVILRCVPISNHLYFYWYRQILGQKVEFLVSFYNNEISEKSEIFDDQFSVERPDGSNFTLKIRSTKLEDSAMYFCASEHTNYGYTFGSGTRLTVV.

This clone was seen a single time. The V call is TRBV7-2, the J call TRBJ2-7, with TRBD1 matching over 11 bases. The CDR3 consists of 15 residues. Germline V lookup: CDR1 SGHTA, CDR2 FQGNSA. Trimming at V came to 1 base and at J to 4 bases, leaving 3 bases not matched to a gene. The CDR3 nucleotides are TGTGCCAGCAGCTTAGGGACAGGGGGCGTTTACGAGCAGTACTTC. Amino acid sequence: CASSLGTGGVYEQYF.

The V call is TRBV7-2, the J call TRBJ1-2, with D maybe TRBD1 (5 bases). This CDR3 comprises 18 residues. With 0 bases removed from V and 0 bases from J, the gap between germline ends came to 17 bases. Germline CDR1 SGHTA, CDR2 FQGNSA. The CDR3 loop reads CASSLAMGLRRSNYGYTF. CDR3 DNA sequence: TGTGCCAGCAGCTTAGCGATGGGGCTGAGGAGGTCTAACTATGGCTACACCTTC.

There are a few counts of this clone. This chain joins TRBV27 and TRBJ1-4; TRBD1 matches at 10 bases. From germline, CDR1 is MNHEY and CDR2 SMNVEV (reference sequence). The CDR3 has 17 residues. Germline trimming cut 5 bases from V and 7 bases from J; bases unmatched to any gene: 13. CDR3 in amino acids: CASSPRTGGRESEKLFF. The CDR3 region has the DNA TGTGCCAGCAGTCCCCGGACAGGGGGGAGGGAAAGTGAAAAACTGTTTTTT.

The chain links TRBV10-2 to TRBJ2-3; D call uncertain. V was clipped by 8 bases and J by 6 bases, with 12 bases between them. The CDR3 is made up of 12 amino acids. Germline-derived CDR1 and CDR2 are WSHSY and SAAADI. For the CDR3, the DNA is TGCGCCAGCCGGTCTTCAACGGATACGCAGTATTTT. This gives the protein CASRSSTDTQYF.

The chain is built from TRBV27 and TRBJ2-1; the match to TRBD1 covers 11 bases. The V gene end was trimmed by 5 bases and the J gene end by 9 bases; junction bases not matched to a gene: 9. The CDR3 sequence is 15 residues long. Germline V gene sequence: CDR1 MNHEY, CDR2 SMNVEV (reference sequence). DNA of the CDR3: TGTGCCAGCAGTCCTCCGGGACAGGGGGACGGTGAGCAGTTCTTC. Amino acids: CASSPPGQGDGEQFF.

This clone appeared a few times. The CDR3, as DNA: TGTGCCAGCAGTTTAGAGGGGGGCGGCTCCTACGAGCAGTACTTC. Protein product: CASSLEGGGSYEQYF. J is TRBJ2-7 and V is TRBV6-6; tentatively, D is TRBD1 or TRBD2 (6 bases each). Germline CDR1 reads MNHNY; CDR2 reads SVGAGI (reference sequence). V was pared by 4 bases and J by 0 bases, with 13 bases between. The CDR3 runs to 15 residues.

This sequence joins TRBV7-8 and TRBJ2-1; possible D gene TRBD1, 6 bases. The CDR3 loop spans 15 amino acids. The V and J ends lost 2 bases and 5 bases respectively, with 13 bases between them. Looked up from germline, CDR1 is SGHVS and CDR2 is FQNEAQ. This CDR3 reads CASSLIQGWDNEQFF. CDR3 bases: TGTGCCAGCAGCTTAATACAGGGCTGGGACAATGAGCAGTTCTTC.

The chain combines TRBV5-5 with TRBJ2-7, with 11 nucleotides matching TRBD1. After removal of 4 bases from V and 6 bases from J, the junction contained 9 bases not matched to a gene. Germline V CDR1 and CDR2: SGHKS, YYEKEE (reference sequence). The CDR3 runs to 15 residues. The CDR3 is CASSIRTGGNGEQYF. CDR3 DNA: TGTGCCAGCAGCATCCGGACAGGGGGCAACGGCGAGCAGTACTTC.

The CDR3 here is CASKLTVNTEAFF. The DNA for the CDR3 is TGTGCCAGCAAGCTAACAGTGAACACTGAAGCTTTCTTT. The J gene is TRBJ1-1, the V gene TRBV6-1; D is uncertain. The CDR3 extends over 13 amino acids. Germline-derived CDR1 and CDR2 are MNHNS and SASEGT. V was shortened by 7 bases and J by 0 bases, with 9 bases between the two germline ends.